The present T cell receptor beta chain was sequenced within a study of CD8 T cells in Susac syndrome. The diagnostic criteria were recently defined, and patients with Susac syndrome met them for definite or probable disease. This CDR3 region has 14 residues. Germline V gene lookup returns CDR1 GTSNPN and CDR2 SVGIG (reference sequence). V was cut by 3 bases and J by 0 bases, with 9 bases left in between. Random hexamers were used to reverse transcribe 0.5 to 1 ug of RNA. TCRdb ran MiXCR on the immunoSEQ multiplex PCR reads and lists one entry per CDR3 protein. Seen here are under 250,000 distinct CDR3 sequences, 94% observed once, and the top ten hold approximately 0.15%.

The receptor was derived from a human donor with Susac syndrome. Sequences were obtained from CD4+ T cells from PBMCs. The V and J genes are TRBV30 and TRBJ1-3; D is ambiguous. CDR3 coding DNA: TGTGCCTGGAGAAAGGATCCCTCTGGAAACACCATATATTTT. Translation: CAWRKDPSGNTIYF.